This TCR beta chain was sequenced in a study of regulatory T cells in long-lasting Graves disease. Indicated time point: newly diagnosed GD, antithyroid drugs for less than 3 months. With RNA extracted from PBMCs as input, the TCR library was made. Germline V lookup: CDR1 SGHKS, CDR2 YYEKEE (reference sequence). With 0 bases removed from V and 8 bases from J, the gap between germline ends came to 11 bases. The CDR3 is made up of 13 amino acids. Arm-PCR with iRepertoire HTBI primers amplified the CDR3 regions for these TCR beta libraries. From the multiplex PCR reads, TCRdb called clonotypes with MiXCR, one entry per CDR3 protein. The sample yields 400,000 to 500,000 distinct CDR3 sequences, 16% seen once. These same data were also listed under a study on T cells in Graves' hyperthyroidism and ophthalmopathy.

J is TRBJ1-2 and V is TRBV5-5; unclear D gene. The sequencing here drew on peripheral blood mononuclear cells (PBMCs), taken at new diagnosis, from a patient treated with antithyroid drugs. This TCR was sampled from a woman aged 18-29 years with Graves disease. The CDR3 DNA reads TGTGCCAGCAGCTTGGGTATCCCCAGGGGCTACACCTTC. Amino acid sequence: CASSLGIPRGYTF.